The 14 T cell receptor beta chains reported below all come from one sample, sequenced in a study of OX40 agonist ivuxolimab in advanced cancers. The protocol was immunoSEQ multiplex PCR, while the TCRdb copy is restricted to in-frame clones and leaves out a portion. Found here are about 13,000 clones, around 83% of them singletons; the top ten hold roughly 46%. Sequences were derived from CD4+ or CD8+ T cells sorted from blood, sampled in a trial of the OX40 agonist ivuxolimab. Source of these receptors: an adult with an advanced solid tumor such as melanoma, head and neck, liver or kidney cancer.

This clone showed up just once. The V gene is TRBV4-2, the J gene TRBJ2-3; D call uncertain. This CDR3 contains 16 residues. V was pared by 0 bases and J by 0 bases, with 10 bases between. The germline V gene has CDR1 LGHNA and CDR2 YNFKEQ. CDR3 bases: TGTGCCAGCAGCCAAGATCTCCGCGGAAGCACAGATACGCAGTATTTT. Its protein is CASSQDLRGSTDTQYF.

V usage is TRBV2 and J usage is TRBJ2-1; TRBD1 matches at 8 bases. V shed 4 bases and J 8 bases; nucleotides not matched to a gene: 4. Germline CDR1 SNHLY, CDR2 FYNNEI. The CDR3 runs to 13 residues. CDR3 amino acids: CASSGTGYDEQFF. The CDR3 coding sequence is TGTGCCAGCAGTGGGACAGGGTATGATGAGCAGTTCTTC.

The chain couples TRBV13 to TRBJ2-1; 8 bases agree with TRBD2. The CDR3 is 16 residues long. Germline assignment: CDR1 PRHDT and CDR2 FYEKMQ (reference sequence). V lost 4 bases to trimming and J lost 2 bases; unmatched junction nucleotides: 7. The CDR3 DNA reads as TGTGCCAGCAGCTCCGCTGCGGGAGGACCCTACAATGAGCAGTTCTTC. Its protein product is CASSSAAGGPYNEQFF.

The CDR3 DNA reads as TGTGCCAGCAGCTTGGACCTAGCGGGAGGCTCATCCGGGGAGCTGTTTTTT. Translation: CASSLDLAGGSSGELFF. This chain joins TRBV5-4 and TRBJ2-2; 11 nucleotides line up with TRBD2. In germline, CDR1 is SGHNT, CDR2 YYREEE (reference sequence). The trim removed 0 bases at V and 6 bases at J, leaving 7 bases unmatched. The CDR3 contains 17 residues.

V gene TRBV29-1 combines with J gene TRBJ2-7; tentative D call: TRBD1 (5 bases). Germline CDR1 and CDR2: SQVTM and ANQGSEA. Trimming removed 6 bases from V and 1 base from J, with 10 bases in between. The CDR3 spans 12 residues. CDR3 amino acids: CSVATVSYEQYF. The DNA for the CDR3 is TGCAGCGTCGCGACAGTTTCCTACGAGCAGTACTTC.

The sample holds one count of this clone. This chain joins TRBV6-1 and TRBJ2-1, with D possibly TRBD1 on 6 matching bases. The germline V gene encodes CDR1 MNHNS and CDR2 SASEGT. This CDR3 has 11 amino acids. Between the trimmed V and J ends, which lost 3 bases and 10 bases, there was a span of 7 bases. The CDR3 loop is CASSDRGEQFF. The DNA of the CDR3 is TGTGCCAGCAGTGACAGGGGCGAGCAGTTCTTC.

The V call is TRBV19, the J call TRBJ2-7; 7 bases line up with TRBD2. The CDR3 length is 11 residues. J gave up 3 bases and V 8 bases, and 1 base lay outside the gene matches. Germline V gives CDR1 LNHDA, CDR2 SQIVND (reference sequence). CDR3 nucleotide sequence: TGTGCCAGTGGACTAGGCTACGAGCAGTACTTC. Its translation: CASGLGYEQYF.

In this sample, this clone turned up a few times. The chain combines TRBV19 with TRBJ1-5; 9 bases align to TRBD1. V gave up 5 bases and J gave up 2 bases; unmatched junction bases: 7. CDR3 length: 16 residues. Per the germline V gene, CDR1 is LNHDA and CDR2 is SQIVND (reference sequence). The CDR3 reads CASSPATGGGNQPQHF. The CDR3 region has the DNA TGTGCCAGTAGTCCAGCGACAGGGGGAGGCAATCAGCCCCAGCATTTT.

This chain connects TRBV7-9 to TRBJ2-4, with D possibly being TRBD1 (6 bases). V dropped 5 bases and J dropped 0 bases, with 14 bases sitting between them. CDR3 size: 16 residues. Germline CDR1 is SEHNR and CDR2 is FQNEAQ (reference sequence). The CDR3 loop is CASSLSDSLAKNIQYF. The CDR3 DNA reads TGTGCCAGCAGCCTCTCGGACAGTTTAGCCAAAAACATTCAGTACTTC.

This chain connects TRBV27 to TRBJ2-7, with D tentatively TRBD2 (6 bases). V lost 2 bases and J lost 3, with 14 bases in between. The length of the CDR3 is 15 residues. CDR1 is MNHEY and CDR2 is SMNVEV in the germline V gene (reference sequence). For the CDR3, the DNA is TGTGCCAGCAGTTTACCGGGACTCGCCTTCTACGAGCAGTACTTC. This encodes CASSLPGLAFYEQYF.

The V call is TRBV6-5, the J call TRBJ1-1, with D possibly matching TRBD1 (5 bases). V was cut by 6 bases and J by 3 bases, with 17 bases left in between. The CDR3 is 15 residues long. Germline loops: CDR1 MNHEY, CDR2 SVGAGI. CDR3 nucleotides: TGTGCCAGCAGGCTACGCAGGGATTCAGACACTGAAGCTTTCTTT. This codes for CASRLRRDSDTEAFF.

The chain combines TRBV13 with TRBJ1-4; TRBD1 might be the D (6 bases). From germline, CDR1 is PRHDT and CDR2 FYEKMQ (reference sequence). This CDR3 has 15 amino acids. Deletions cut 4 bases from V and 3 bases from J, with 12 bases between. The CDR3 nucleotides are TGTGCCAGCAGCTCCACAGGGCTTCCTAATGAAAAACTGTTTTTT. Translated: CASSSTGLPNEKLFF.

V and J are TRBV5-6 and TRBJ2-7; D gene unclear. CDR3 size: 11 residues. Trimming cost V 2 bases and J 5 bases, with 5 bases left between them. Germline CDR1 is SGHDT and CDR2 is YYEEEE. As DNA, the CDR3 is TGTGCCAGCAGCTTCTTTGACGAGCAGTACTTC. Amino acid sequence: CASSFFDEQYF. Combining the CDR3 with reference TRBV5-6 and TRBJ2-7 gives the whole variable domain DAGVTQSPTHLIKTRGQQVTLRCSPKSGHDTVSWYQQALGQGPQFIFQYYEEEERQRGNFPDRFSGHQFPNYSSELNVNALLLGDSALYLCASSFFDEQYFGPGTRLTVT.

This rearrangement joins TRBV2 to TRBJ2-3; 10 positions agree with TRBD2. This CDR3 region has 19 residues. V trimming: 2 bases; J trimming: 0 bases; junction bases outside the gene matches: 11. CDR1 is SNHLY, CDR2 FYNNEI, per germline. DNA for the CDR3: TGTGCCAGCAGTGAACTGGTAGCGGGGGGCTATCAGAGCACAGATACGCAGTATTTT. Its translation is CASSELVAGGYQSTDTQYF.